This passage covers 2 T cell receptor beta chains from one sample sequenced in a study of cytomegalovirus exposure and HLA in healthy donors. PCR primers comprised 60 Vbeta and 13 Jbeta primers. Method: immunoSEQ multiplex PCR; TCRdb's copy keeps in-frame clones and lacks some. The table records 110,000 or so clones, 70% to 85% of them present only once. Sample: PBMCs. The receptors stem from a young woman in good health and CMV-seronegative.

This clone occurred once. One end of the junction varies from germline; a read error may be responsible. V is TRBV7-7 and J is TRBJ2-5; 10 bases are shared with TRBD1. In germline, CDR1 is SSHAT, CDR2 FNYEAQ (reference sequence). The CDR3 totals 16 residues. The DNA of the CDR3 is TGTGCTAGCAGCTTAGCGACGGGACAGGGGAAGGAGACCCAGTACTTC. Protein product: CASSLATGQGKETQYF.

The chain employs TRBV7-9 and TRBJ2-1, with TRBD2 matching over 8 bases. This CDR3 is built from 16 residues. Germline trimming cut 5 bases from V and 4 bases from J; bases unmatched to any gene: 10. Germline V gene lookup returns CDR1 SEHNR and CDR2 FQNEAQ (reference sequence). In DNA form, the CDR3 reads TGTGCCAGCAGCAACCGCCTTAGCGGGACTTACAATGAGCAGTTCTTC. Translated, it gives CASSNRLSGTYNEQFF.